This TCR beta chain was found in a study of blood T cell repertoires in COVID-19. Background on the study: COVID-19 samples collected from the United States, Italy and Spain covered acute and convalescent phases.

In its sample, this clone was seen once. Sequenced by immunoSEQ multiplex PCR; TCRdb stores in-frame clones only, minus some. Of fewer than 150,000 clones listed, over 75% are singletons. V lost 4 bases, J lost 11 bases, and 20 bases lay in between. Germline CDR1 is SGHVS and CDR2 is FQNEAQ. The CDR3 loop spans 14 amino acids. The chain joins TRBV7-8 to TRBJ1-1, with D tentatively TRBD1 (5 bases). This sequence originates from a man aged 50-59 years with acute or convalescent COVID-19. The sequenced sample was peripheral blood. CDR3 DNA: TGTGCCAGCAGCTCTCCGGGACCTCGGGGGTGGGCTTTCTTT. This translates into CASSSPGPRGWAFF.